The 24 T cell receptor beta chains listed next were all sequenced from one sample in a study of blood T cell repertoires in COVID-19. Profiled with immunoSEQ multiplex PCR; TCRdb holds only in-frame clones, not every one. The sample comprises about 380,000 clones, around 89% of which are singletons, and more than 0.95% rests with the top ten. Sequencing input: PBMCs or T cells enriched from blood (not recorded which). The receptors stem from a woman younger than 30 who had recovered from COVID-19.

The rearrangement joins TRBV7-2 to TRBJ2-6, with 9 bases matching TRBD1. This CDR3 contains 19 residues. Unmatched junction bases numbered 11, after V lost 2 bases and J lost 3 bases. Germline CDR1 is SGHTA and CDR2 is FQGNSA. The CDR3 protein is CASSLWAGTGQLGANVLTF. The CDR3 region has the DNA TGTGCCAGCAGCTTATGGGCCGGGACAGGGCAACTTGGGGCCAACGTCCTGACTTTC.

The chain employs TRBV30 and TRBJ2-1, with 8 bases aligning to TRBD1. This CDR3 has 14 residues. V was clipped by 5 bases and J by 3 bases; unmatched bases: 6. Germline assignment: CDR1 GTSNPN and CDR2 SVGIG (reference sequence). The CDR3 region has the DNA TGTGCCTGGTCCGACAGGGGACGCTACAATGAGCAGTTCTTC. Translation gives CAWSDRGRYNEQFF.

V is TRBV30 and J is TRBJ2-1; tentative D call: TRBD1 (6 bases). Germline V gene lookup returns CDR1 GTSNPN and CDR2 SVGIG (reference sequence). With 4 bases removed from V and 2 bases from J, the gap between germline ends came to 18 bases. The CDR3 runs 16 residues. CDR3 residues: CAWNALGQGPYNEQFF. The CDR3 nucleotides are TGTGCCTGGAATGCCCTGGGGCAGGGGCCCTACAATGAGCAGTTCTTC.

The chain joins TRBV2 to TRBJ2-5; possible D gene TRBD1, 5 bases. The germline V gene has CDR1 SNHLY and CDR2 FYNNEI. Trimming stripped 5 bases from V and 2 bases from J, with 9 bases between. The CDR3 contains 13 residues. The CDR3 region has the DNA TGTGCCAGCAGTCAGGGTACACAAGAGACCCAGTACTTC. This sequence encodes CASSQGTQETQYF.

The rearrangement uses TRBV28 and TRBJ1-5; the match to TRBD1 covers 8 bases. This CDR3 comprises 14 residues. Trimming at V came to 6 bases and at J to 5 bases, leaving 6 bases not matched to a gene. Germline V gene lookup returns CDR1 MDHEN and CDR2 SYDVKM. DNA for the CDR3: TGTGCCAGCAGACTCGGACAGGGCGATCAGCCCCAGCATTTT. The encoded protein is CASRLGQGDQPQHF. Variable domain in full (rest from reference TRBV28 and TRBJ1-5): DVKVTQSSRYLVKRTGEKVFLECVQDMDHENMFWYRQDPGLGLRLIYFSYDVKMKEKGDIPEGYSVSREKKERFSLILESASTNQTSMYLCASRLGQGDQPQHFGDGTRLSIL.

DNA of the CDR3: TGTGCCAGCAGCTTAGTGCTAAGCGGGGCACTCCAAGAGACCCAGTACTTC. Translation: CASSLVLSGALQETQYF. V and J are TRBV7-2 and TRBJ2-5, with 7 positions matching TRBD2. The ends lost 1 base at V and 1 base at J; junction bases unmatched: 9. Germline values: CDR1 SGHTA, CDR2 FQGNSA. This CDR3 has 17 amino acids.

The rearrangement uses TRBV9 and TRBJ1-4; 7 bases match TRBD1. The trim removed 3 bases at V and 4 bases at J, leaving 3 bases unmatched. The length of the CDR3 is 14 residues. Germline assignment: CDR1 SGDLS and CDR2 YYNGEE. CDR3 in amino acids: CASSAGQINEKLFF. CDR3 nucleotide sequence: TGTGCCAGCAGCGCGGGACAGATTAATGAAAAACTGTTTTTT. The complete variable domain, with remaining parts taken from reference TRBV9 and TRBJ1-4, reads DSGVTQTPKHLITATGQRVTLRCSPRSGDLSVYWYQQSLDQGLQFLIQYYNGEERAKGNILERFSAQQFPDLHSELNLSSLELGDSALYFCASSAGQINEKLFFGSGTQLSVL.

The chain combines TRBV11-1 with TRBJ2-1; 10 positions match TRBD1. CDR3 length equals 14 residues. Germline assignment: CDR1 SGHAT and CDR2 FQDESV (reference sequence). V trimming: 9 bases; J trimming: 7 bases; junction bases outside the gene matches: 9. The CDR3 nucleotides are TGTGCCAGTGCTCATGGACAGGGGGAGAATGAGCAGTTCTTC. Translating it yields CASAHGQGENEQFF.

This chain joins TRBV18 and TRBJ2-7; 8 positions match TRBD1. The CDR3 consists of 15 residues. The germline V gene has CDR1 KGHSH and CDR2 LQKENI. Trimming took 1 base from V and 2 from J; bases not matched to a gene: 4. The CDR3 DNA reads TGTGCCAGCTCACCACGCGGACAGGGCACCTACGAGCAGTACTTC. Translation: CASSPRGQGTYEQYF.

The gene calls are TRBV9 and TRBJ2-5; TRBD2 aligns across 11 bases. CDR1 and CDR2 from the germline V gene are SGDLS and YYNGEE. This CDR3 is 14 amino acids long. V shed 4 bases, J shed 5 bases, and the junction held 4 bases outside the gene matches. The CDR3 DNA reads as TGTGCCAGCAGCTCCAGGACTAGCGGGGAGACCCAGTACTTC. This codes for CASSSRTSGETQYF.

V gene TRBV4-2 combines with J gene TRBJ2-5; possible D gene TRBD2, 6 bases. The CDR3 spans 15 residues. Between the trimmed V and J ends, which lost 0 bases and 1 base, there was a span of 9 bases. The germline gives CDR1 LGHNA, CDR2 YNFKEQ. CDR3 DNA: TGTGCCAGCAGCCAAGATGTGGGGGGCCAAGAGACCCAGTACTTC. This codes for CASSQDVGGQETQYF.

This sequence joins TRBV2 and TRBJ1-2; TRBD1 matches 8 bases. Losses at the gene ends were 2 bases for V and 2 bases for J; bases not matched to a gene: 4. The CDR3 is 15 amino acids. Looked up from germline, CDR1 is SNHLY and CDR2 is FYNNEI. The DNA for the CDR3 is TGTGCCAGCAGTGAAAGAGACAGGGGCAACTATGGCTACACCTTC. Protein: CASSERDRGNYGYTF.

This clone has just one count. The chain employs TRBV6-5 and TRBJ2-3; D not resolved. CDR3 length equals 15 residues. Germline CDR1 and CDR2: MNHEY and SVGAGI. V was trimmed by 6 bases and J by 1 base, leaving 14 bases between them. CDR3 sequence: CASSRRLGGTDTQYF. CDR3 DNA: TGTGCCAGCAGCCGACGGCTAGGTGGCACAGATACGCAGTATTTT.

The V and J genes are TRBV4-2 and TRBJ2-5; D is undetermined. CDR1 is LGHNA, CDR2 YNFKEQ, per germline. The CDR3 is made up of 16 amino acids. Trimming left V 0 bases short and J 5 bases short, with 16 bases between. The CDR3 bases are TGTGCCAGCAGCCAAGAGATAGCCGACCCCCGTGAGACCCAGTACTTC. Amino acid sequence: CASSQEIADPRETQYF.

The J gene is TRBJ1-2, the V gene TRBV19, with D possibly being TRBD1 (5 bases). Germline V CDR1 and CDR2: LNHDA, SQIVND (reference sequence). Trimming pared 5 bases from V and 0 bases from J, leaving 13 bases between. CDR3 length: 15 residues. The CDR3 nucleotides are TGTGCCAGTAGTCCCTGGGGCCCCGCTAACTATGGCTACACCTTC. It encodes CASSPWGPANYGYTF.

The chain is built from TRBV15 and TRBJ2-3; D may be TRBD2 (5 bases). Germline CDR1 reads LNHNV; CDR2 reads YYDKDF (reference sequence). This CDR3 comprises 15 residues. V was clipped by 3 bases and J by 4 bases, with 14 bases between them. This chain's CDR3 is CATSRISGIADTQYF. The CDR3 region has the DNA TGTGCCACCAGCAGGATCTCGGGGATCGCAGATACGCAGTATTTT. Full variable domain (remainder filled in from reference TRBV15 and TRBJ2-3): DAMVIQNPRYQVTQFGKPVTLSCSQTLNHNVMYWYQQKSSQAPKLLFHYYDKDFNNEADTPDNFQSRRPNTSFCFLDIRSPGLGDTAMYLCATSRISGIADTQYFGPGTRLTVL.

CDR3 sequence reads: CSVSAGAHSNQPQHF. DNA for the CDR3: TGCAGCGTTTCAGCAGGGGCACATAGCAATCAGCCCCAGCATTTT. V is TRBV29-1 and J is TRBJ1-5; a possible D gene is TRBD1 (6 bases). With 5 bases removed from V and 0 bases from J, the gap between germline ends came to 14 bases. The CDR3 length is 15 residues. Germline CDR1 reads SQVTM; CDR2 reads ANQGSEA.

The V gene is TRBV5-6, the J gene TRBJ1-4; tentatively, D is TRBD1 (6 bases). The V end was cut by 2 bases, the J end by 7 bases, with 9 bases between. Germline V lookup: CDR1 SGHDT, CDR2 YYEEEE. CDR3 length: 13 amino acids. This CDR3 is CASSLKGGEKLFF. The CDR3 DNA reads as TGTGCCAGCAGCTTAAAAGGGGGTGAAAAACTGTTTTTT.

This chain connects TRBV19 to TRBJ2-5, with D perhaps matching TRBD2 (6 bases). Germline-derived CDR1 and CDR2 are LNHDA and SQIVND (reference sequence). V was clipped by 7 bases and J by 4 bases, with 19 bases between them. This CDR3 region has 15 residues. The CDR3 DNA is TGTGCCAGTACAGTGGTGGGGGGTTCGGGAGAGACCCAGTACTTC. Translation gives CASTVVGGSGETQYF.

The rearrangement uses TRBV28 and TRBJ1-5; 7 bases agree with TRBD1. Germline V lookup: CDR1 MDHEN, CDR2 SYDVKM. The CDR3 loop spans 15 amino acids. V gave up 6 bases and J gave up 0 bases; unmatched junction bases: 5. CDR3 coding DNA: TGTGCCAGCAGATCTACAGGGGTTAGCAATCAGCCCCAGCATTTT. Protein product: CASRSTGVSNQPQHF.

This clone appeared once. The V gene is TRBV10-3, the J gene TRBJ2-3; 8 bases are a match to TRBD2. CDR3 length: 14 amino acids. Looked up from germline, CDR1 is ENHRY and CDR2 is SYGVKD. V shed 10 bases, J shed 0 bases, and the junction held 6 bases outside the gene matches. CDR3 in DNA: TGTGCCACCCAGCGGGGGTCGAGCACAGATACGCAGTATTTT. Translated: CATQRGSSTDTQYF.

The V call is TRBV30, the J call TRBJ2-5, with 7 positions matching TRBD1. Looked up from germline, CDR1 is GTSNPN and CDR2 is SVGIG (reference sequence). V dropped 0 bases and J dropped 5; count of bases not matched to a gene: 9. This CDR3 has 15 amino acids. CDR3 nucleotide sequence: TGTGCCTGGAGTGTATTGAGGGGGCGCGGGGAGACCCAGTACTTC. Protein product: CAWSVLRGRGETQYF.

The rearrangement joins TRBV2 to TRBJ1-4; D unresolved. Trimming cost V 4 bases and J 10 bases, with 19 bases left between them. CDR3 length: 15 amino acids. Germline V gene sequence: CDR1 SNHLY, CDR2 FYNNEI. Written as DNA, the CDR3 is TGTGCCAGCAGTGCCATTGGTACCGGGGTTGGAAAACTGTTTTTT. Its protein is CASSAIGTGVGKLFF.

This clone has just one count. This chain links TRBV2 with TRBJ1-2; 10 bases line up with TRBD1. With 5 bases clipped from V and 1 base from J, the junction kept 7 bases outside the gene matches. Germline CDR1 reads SNHLY; CDR2 reads FYNNEI. This CDR3 region has 16 residues. As DNA, the CDR3 is TGTGCCAGCAGTCCGAGGACAGGGGGAATTAACTATGGCTACACCTTC. It translates to CASSPRTGGINYGYTF.